This TCR beta chain originates from a study of T cell repertoires in cytomegalovirus infection. Overall study context: HLA-C-restricted CMV epitopes, recently identified, and well-studied HLA-B-restricted ones were used by the study. Indicated by public TCR beta signatures were CMV infection and matching HLA type. Study observations and caveats: The study found HLA-C-restricted CMV-specific TCR beta clonotypes dominating the ex vivo response.

The V end lost 4 bases, the J end lost 5 bases, and 26 bases lay between the germline ends. CDR1 and CDR2 from the germline V gene are SNHLY and FYNNEI. The CDR3 is made up of 18 amino acids. Comment on this clonotype: Its antigen is not known.

TCRdb itself ran the reads through MiXCR, one entry per CDR3 protein. The repertoire holds 700,000 to 950,000 distinct CDR3 sequences, with about 31% as singletons. This clonotype originated in a human donor in good health (CMV status not recorded). Some clones in this sample may be carry-over from other donors' samples. Sequences were derived from cultured CD8+ T cells from PBMCs, sampled from culture after CMV antigen stimulation. This rearrangement joins TRBV2 to TRBJ1-2, with a tentative D call TRBD1 (6 bases). The CDR3 nucleotides read TGTGCCAGCAGTGGACTACCACCCTCGGGGGGCCAAGGATATGGCTACACCTTC. Translation: CASSGLPPSGGQGYGYTF.